Sequencing of this TCR beta chain was carried out in a study of cytotoxic CD8 clonotypes in ibrutinib-treated CLL. Study as a whole: Of the patients, under 13 were relapsed/refractory, roughly 16 treatment-naive and under 18 IGHV unmutated.

The data were produced by immunoSEQ multiplex PCR, yet TCRdb's version contains in-frame clones alone and is incomplete. Of around 77,000 clones in the sample, 80% were seen once. The study, taken as a whole, reports: Clonotypes that were public were uncommon, and they contracted or stayed stable on treatment. While tracking circulating CD8+ T-cell counts, baseline clonality exceeded that of age-matched healthy donors.

V lost 4 bases and J 2 bases, leaving 15 bases between the germline ends. This CDR3 has 15 residues. CDR1 and CDR2 (germline): SGHRS, YFSETQ. Points on this clone: Its target is not known.

The sequence came from a human donor with chronic lymphocytic leukemia. The source material was PBMCs, sampled at disease progression, from a patient treated with ibrutinib. The chain carries TRBV5-1 and TRBJ1-2; D gene ambiguous. CDR3 amino acids: CASSNVVTTNYGYTF. In nucleotides, the CDR3 is TGCGCCAGCAGCAATGTTGTCACGACCAACTATGGCTACACCTTC.